One sample yielded the 3 T cell receptor beta chains listed below, sequenced in a study of T cell responses to AZD1222 COVID-19 vaccine (dated by TCRdb to about 2021). Libraries were made using the immunoSEQ multiplex PCR assay. This immuneACCESS table, as held by TCRdb, lists in-frame sequences with V and J called but not all clones. Of the missing ones, under half trace to an unresolved V gene in checked studies; the others have no known cause. Here the sample has around 130,000 clones; approximately 90% occur a single time. The biggest ten clones account for over 1.5% of the sample. The sample's time point label, in plain terms: baseline before first vaccination. The specimen was peripheral blood, collected on day 0 of AZD1222 vaccination. Every receptor here comes from an adult in good health.

This rearrangement joins TRBV7-9 to TRBJ2-1, with D possibly matching TRBD2 (6 bases). The CDR3 length is 15 residues. The germline V gene encodes CDR1 SEHNR and CDR2 FQNEAQ (reference sequence). The V end was cut by 5 bases, the J end by 9 bases, with 20 bases between. DNA for the CDR3: TGTGCCAGCAGCCGAGGCGGGGTGTGGAACTCTGAGCAGTTCTTC. As protein: CASSRGGVWNSEQFF.

The chain joins TRBV3-1 (or the pseudogene TRBV3-2) to TRBJ1-5; TRBD1 matches at 9 bases. V lost 1 base to trimming and J lost 2 bases; unmatched junction nucleotides: 0. The CDR3 has 15 amino acids. Germline V gene sequence: CDR1 LGHDT, CDR2 YNNKEL (reference sequence). The CDR3 spells CASSQGTGGNQPQHF. The CDR3 bases are TGTGCCAGCAGCCAAGGGACAGGGGGCAATCAGCCCCAGCATTTT.

V gene TRBV5-1 combines with J gene TRBJ1-5, with a tentative D call TRBD1 (5 bases). V lost 0 bases to trimming and J lost 6 bases, with 13 bases between them. The CDR3 covers 15 residues. The germline CDR1 and CDR2 sequences are SGHRS and YFSETQ. This chain's CDR3 is CASSLDGGTGQPQHF. The CDR3, as DNA: TGCGCCAGCAGCTTGGATGGGGGGACGGGTCAGCCCCAGCATTTT.